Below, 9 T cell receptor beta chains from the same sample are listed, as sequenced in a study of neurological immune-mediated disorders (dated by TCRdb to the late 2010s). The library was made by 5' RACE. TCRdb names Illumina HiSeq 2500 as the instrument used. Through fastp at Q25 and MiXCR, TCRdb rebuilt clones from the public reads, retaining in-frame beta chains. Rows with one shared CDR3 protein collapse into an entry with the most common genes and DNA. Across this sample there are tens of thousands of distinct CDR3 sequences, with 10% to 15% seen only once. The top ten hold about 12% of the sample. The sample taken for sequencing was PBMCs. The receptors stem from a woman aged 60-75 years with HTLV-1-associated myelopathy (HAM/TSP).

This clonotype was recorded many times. This chain's CDR3 is CASSLESNTEAFF. The CDR3 DNA follows: TGTGCCAGCAGCTTAGAGTCGAACACTGAAGCTTTCTTT. The V call is TRBV7-9, the J call TRBJ1-1; D is uncertain. The V end lost 1 base, the J end lost 1 base, and 4 bases lay between the germline ends. The germline CDR1 and CDR2 sequences are SEHNR and FQNEAQ (reference sequence). The CDR3 is 13 amino acids. The whole variable domain, remainder taken from reference TRBV7-9 and TRBJ1-1, is DTGVSQNPRHKITKRGQNVTFRCDPISEHNRLYWYRQTLGQGPEFLTYFQNEAQLEKSRLLSDRFSAERPKGSFSTLEIQRTEQGDSAMYLCASSLESNTEAFFGQGTRLTVV.

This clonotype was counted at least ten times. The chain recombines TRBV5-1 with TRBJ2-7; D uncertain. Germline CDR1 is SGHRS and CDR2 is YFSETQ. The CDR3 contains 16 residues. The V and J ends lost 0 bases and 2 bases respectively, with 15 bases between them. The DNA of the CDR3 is TGCGCCAGCAGCTTGGTTTTAGGAACCGCCACCTACGAGCAGTACTTC. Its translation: CASSLVLGTATYEQYF.

As DNA, the CDR3 is TGCAGTGCTAGAGACCCATCTGGGAGAGGGGGGTCTACCCGGGATACGCAGTATTTT. It specifies CSARDPSGRGGSTRDTQYF. The chain couples TRBV20-1 to TRBJ2-3; the D gene could be TRBD1 or TRBD2 (6 bases each). The CDR3 loop spans 19 amino acids. Per the germline V gene, CDR1 is DFQATT and CDR2 is SNEGSKA (reference sequence). Trimming took 0 bases from V and 6 from J, leaving 28 bases between them.

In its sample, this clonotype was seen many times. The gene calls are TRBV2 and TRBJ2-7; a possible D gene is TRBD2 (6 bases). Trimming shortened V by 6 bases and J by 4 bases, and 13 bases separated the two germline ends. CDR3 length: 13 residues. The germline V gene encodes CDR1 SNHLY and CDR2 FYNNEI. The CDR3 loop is CASSAGTGYEQYF. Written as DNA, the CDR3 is TGTGCCAGCAGCGCCGGGACTGGGTACGAGCAGTACTTC.

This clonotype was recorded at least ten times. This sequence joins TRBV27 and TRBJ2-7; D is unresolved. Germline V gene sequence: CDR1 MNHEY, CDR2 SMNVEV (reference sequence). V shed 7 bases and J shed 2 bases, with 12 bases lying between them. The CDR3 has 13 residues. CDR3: CASKIGQTYEQYF. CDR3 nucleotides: TGTGCCAGCAAAATCGGGCAGACCTACGAGCAGTACTTC.

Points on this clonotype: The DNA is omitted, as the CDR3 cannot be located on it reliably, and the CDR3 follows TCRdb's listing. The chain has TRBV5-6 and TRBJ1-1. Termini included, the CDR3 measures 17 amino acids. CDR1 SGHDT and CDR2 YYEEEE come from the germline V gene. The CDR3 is CASSFYICSARERKAFF.

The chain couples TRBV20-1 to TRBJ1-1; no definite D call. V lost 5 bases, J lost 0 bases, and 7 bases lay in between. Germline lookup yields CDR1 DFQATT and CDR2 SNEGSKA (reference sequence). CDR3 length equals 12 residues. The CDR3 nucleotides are TGCAGTGCTTTTTTAGTGAACACTGAAGCTTTCTTT. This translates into CSAFLVNTEAFF.

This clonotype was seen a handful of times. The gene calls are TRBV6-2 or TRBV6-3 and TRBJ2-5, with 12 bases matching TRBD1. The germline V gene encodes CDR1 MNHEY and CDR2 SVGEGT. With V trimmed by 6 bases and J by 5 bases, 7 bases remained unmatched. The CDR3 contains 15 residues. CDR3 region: CASSFGTGGAETQYF. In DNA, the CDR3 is TGTGCCAGCAGCTTCGGGACAGGGGGCGCCGAGACCCAGTACTTC.

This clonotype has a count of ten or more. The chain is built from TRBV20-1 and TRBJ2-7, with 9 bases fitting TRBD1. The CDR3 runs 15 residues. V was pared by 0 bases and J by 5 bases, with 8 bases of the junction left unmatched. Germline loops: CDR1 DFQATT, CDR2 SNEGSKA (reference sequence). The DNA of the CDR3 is TGCAGTGCTAGAGATCCTACAGGGGGCAGGGACGAGCAGTACTTC. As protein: CSARDPTGGRDEQYF.